The entry below gives a single TCR beta chain sequence along with its context. Each patient went into thyroid surgery without having received any treatment. This record comes from a study of metastatic and nonmetastatic thyroid tumors. CDR3 length: 16 residues. CDR1 LGHDT and CDR2 YNNKEL come from the germline V gene (reference sequence). V shed 0 bases and J 5 bases; nucleotides not matched to a gene: 7. TCRdb re-called clones via MiXCR from the PCR reads. The sample consists of tens of thousands of clones, roughly 17% of them appearing once. This sequence originates from a male donor with papillary thyroid cancer or a benign thyroid nodule (not recorded which). Some clones in this sample may be carry-over from other donors' samples. The rearrangement links TRBV3-1 to TRBJ2-5, with 9 positions matching TRBD1. Sequencing was performed on blood. CDR3 sequence reads: CASSQEGTGGWETQYF. In DNA form, the CDR3 reads TGTGCCAGCAGCCAAGAGGGTACAGGGGGCTGGGAGACCCAGTACTTC.